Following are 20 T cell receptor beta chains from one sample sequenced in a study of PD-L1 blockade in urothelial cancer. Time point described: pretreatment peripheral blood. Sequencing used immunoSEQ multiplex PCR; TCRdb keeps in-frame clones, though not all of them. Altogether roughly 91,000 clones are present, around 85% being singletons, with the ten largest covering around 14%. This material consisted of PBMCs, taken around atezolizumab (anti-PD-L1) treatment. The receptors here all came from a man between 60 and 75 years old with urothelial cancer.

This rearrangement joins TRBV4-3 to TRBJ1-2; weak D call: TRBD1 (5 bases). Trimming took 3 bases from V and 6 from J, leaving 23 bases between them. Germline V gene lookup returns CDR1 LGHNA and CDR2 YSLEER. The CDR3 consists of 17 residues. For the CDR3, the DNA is TGCGCCAGCAGCCAGGGCGGGGGTAGGGTAAGAGGAAATGGCTACACCTTC. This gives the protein CASSQGGGRVRGNGYTF.

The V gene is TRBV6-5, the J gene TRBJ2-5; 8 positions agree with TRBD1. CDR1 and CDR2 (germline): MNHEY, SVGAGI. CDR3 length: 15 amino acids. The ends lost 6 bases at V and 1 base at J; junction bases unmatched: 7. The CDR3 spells CASSLDRAFQETQYF. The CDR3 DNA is TGTGCCAGCAGCCTGGACAGGGCTTTCCAAGAGACCCAGTACTTC.

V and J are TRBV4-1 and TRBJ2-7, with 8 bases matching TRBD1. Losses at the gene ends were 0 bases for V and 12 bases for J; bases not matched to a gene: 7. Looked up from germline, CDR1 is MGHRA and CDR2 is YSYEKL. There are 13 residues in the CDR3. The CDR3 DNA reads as TGCGCCAGCAGCCAAGAAGGACAGGGATTGCCGTACTTC. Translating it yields CASSQEGQGLPYF.

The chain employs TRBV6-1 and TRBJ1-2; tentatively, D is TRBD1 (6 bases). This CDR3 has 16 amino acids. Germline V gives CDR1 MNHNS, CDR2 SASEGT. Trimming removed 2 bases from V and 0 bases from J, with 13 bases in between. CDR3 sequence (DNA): TGTGCCAGCAGTGAACGCGGACAGTTTTCTAACTATGGCTACACCTTC. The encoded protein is CASSERGQFSNYGYTF.

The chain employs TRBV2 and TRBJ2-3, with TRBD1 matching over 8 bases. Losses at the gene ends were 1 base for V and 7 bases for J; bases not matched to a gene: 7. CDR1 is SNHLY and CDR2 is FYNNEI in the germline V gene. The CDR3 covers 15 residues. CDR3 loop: CASSEEGQVTYTQYF. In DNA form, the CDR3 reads TGTGCCAGCAGTGAAGAGGGACAGGTCACGTATACGCAGTATTTT.

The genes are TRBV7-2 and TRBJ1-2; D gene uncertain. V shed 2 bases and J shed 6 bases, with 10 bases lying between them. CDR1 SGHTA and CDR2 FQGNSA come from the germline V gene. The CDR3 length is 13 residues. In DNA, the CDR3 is TGTGCCAGCAGCTTAAGGACTACGGATGGCTACACCTTC. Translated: CASSLRTTDGYTF.

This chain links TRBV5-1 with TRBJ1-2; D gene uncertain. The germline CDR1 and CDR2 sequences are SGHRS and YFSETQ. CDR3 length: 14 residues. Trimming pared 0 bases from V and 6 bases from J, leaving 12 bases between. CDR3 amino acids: CASSLASVRDGYTF. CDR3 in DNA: TGCGCCAGCAGCTTGGCCTCGGTCCGCGATGGCTACACCTTC.

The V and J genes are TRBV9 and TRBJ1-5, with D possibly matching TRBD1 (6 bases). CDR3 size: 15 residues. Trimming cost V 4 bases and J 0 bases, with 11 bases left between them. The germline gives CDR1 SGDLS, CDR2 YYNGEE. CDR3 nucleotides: TGTGCCAGCAGCCTGGACAGTCATAGCAATCAGCCCCAGCATTTT. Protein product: CASSLDSHSNQPQHF.

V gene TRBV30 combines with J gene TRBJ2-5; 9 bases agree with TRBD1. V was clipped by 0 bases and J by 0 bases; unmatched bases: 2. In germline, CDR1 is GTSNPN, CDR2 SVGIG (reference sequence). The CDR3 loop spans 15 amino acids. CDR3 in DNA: TGTGCCTGGAGTGTGGGGACAGGGTACCAAGAGACCCAGTACTTC. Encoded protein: CAWSVGTGYQETQYF.

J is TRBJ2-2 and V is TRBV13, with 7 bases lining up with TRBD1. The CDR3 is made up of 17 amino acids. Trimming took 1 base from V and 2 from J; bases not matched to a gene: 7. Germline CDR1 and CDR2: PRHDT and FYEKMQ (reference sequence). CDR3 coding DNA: TGTGCCAGCAGCTTAGTGGCAGGGGGTGGAAACACCGGGGAGCTGTTTTTT. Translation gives CASSLVAGGGNTGELFF.

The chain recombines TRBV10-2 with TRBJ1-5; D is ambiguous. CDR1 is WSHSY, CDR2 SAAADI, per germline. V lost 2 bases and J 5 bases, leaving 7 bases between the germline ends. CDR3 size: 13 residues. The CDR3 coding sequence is TGCGCCAGCAGTGAGGGGGAGTATCAGCCCCAGCATTTT. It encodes CASSEGEYQPQHF.

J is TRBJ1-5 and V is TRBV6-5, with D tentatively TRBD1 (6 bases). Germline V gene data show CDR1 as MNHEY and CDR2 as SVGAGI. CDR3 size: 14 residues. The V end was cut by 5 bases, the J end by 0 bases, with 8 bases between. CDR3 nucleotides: TGTGCCAGCAGTCGGACAGCTAGCAATCAGCCCCAGCATTTT. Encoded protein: CASSRTASNQPQHF.

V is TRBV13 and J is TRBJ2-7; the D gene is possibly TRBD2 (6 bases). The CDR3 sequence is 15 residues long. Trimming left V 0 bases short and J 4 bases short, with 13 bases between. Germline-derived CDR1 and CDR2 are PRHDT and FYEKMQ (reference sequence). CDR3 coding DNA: TGTGCCAGCAGCTTAGGCCTTTGGGGGGTATACGAGCAGTACTTC. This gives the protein CASSLGLWGVYEQYF.

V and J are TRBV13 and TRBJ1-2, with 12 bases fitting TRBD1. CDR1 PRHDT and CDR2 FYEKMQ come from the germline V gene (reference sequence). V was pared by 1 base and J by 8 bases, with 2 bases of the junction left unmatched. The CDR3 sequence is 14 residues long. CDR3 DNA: TGTGCCAGCAGCTTAGTGGGACAGGGGGCCGGCTACACCTTC. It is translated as CASSLVGQGAGYTF.

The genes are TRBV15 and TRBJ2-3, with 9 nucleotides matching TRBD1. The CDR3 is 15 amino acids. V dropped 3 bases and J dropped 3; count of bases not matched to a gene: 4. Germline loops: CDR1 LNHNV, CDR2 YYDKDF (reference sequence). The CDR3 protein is CATSSTGGSTDTQYF. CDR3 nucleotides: TGTGCCACCAGCAGTACAGGGGGCTCGACAGATACGCAGTATTTT.

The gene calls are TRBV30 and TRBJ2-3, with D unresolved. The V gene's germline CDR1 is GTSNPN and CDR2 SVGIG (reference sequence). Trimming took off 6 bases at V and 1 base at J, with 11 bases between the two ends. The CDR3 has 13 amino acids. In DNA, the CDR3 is TGTGCCTGTTCGGGTCGGGGCACAGATACGCAGTATTTT. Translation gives CACSGRGTDTQYF.

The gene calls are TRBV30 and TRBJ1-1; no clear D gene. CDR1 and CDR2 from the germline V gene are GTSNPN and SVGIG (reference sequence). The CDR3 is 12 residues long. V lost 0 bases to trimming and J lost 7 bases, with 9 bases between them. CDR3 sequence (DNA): TGTGCCTGGAGTGTACAAATTGGTGAAGCTTTCTTT. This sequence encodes CAWSVQIGEAFF.

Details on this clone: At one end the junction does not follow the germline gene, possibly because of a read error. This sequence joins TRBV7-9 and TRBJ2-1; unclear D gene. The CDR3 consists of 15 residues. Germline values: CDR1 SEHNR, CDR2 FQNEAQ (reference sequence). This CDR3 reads CASSLSSASFNEQFF. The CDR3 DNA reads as TGTGCCAGCAGCTTATCGAGTGCGTCCTTCAATGAGCAGTTCTTC.

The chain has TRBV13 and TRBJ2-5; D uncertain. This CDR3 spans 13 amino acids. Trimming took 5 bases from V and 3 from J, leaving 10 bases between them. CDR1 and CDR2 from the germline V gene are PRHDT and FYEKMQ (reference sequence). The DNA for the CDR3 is TGTGCCAGCAGCCATAGTTACGAAGAGACCCAGTACTTC. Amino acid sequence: CASSHSYEETQYF.

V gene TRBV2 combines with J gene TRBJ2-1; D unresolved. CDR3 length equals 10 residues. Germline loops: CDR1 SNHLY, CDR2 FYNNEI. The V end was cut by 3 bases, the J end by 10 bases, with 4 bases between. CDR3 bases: TGTGCCAGCAGTGACAGGGAGCAGTTCTTC. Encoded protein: CASSDREQFF.